The 4 T cell receptor beta chains given below trace back to one sample, sequenced in a study of blood T cell repertoires in COVID-19. Profiled with immunoSEQ multiplex PCR; TCRdb holds only in-frame clones, not every one. Of roughly 320,000 clones detected, more than 75% appear once; the ten largest clones hold 3.5% to 4.5%. Sequencing used PBMCs or T cells enriched from blood (not recorded which). The origin of the receptors is a man younger than 40 who had recovered from COVID-19.

A word on this clone: The identical CDR3 is also encoded by other nucleotide sequences in the sample. V is TRBV5-1 and J is TRBJ2-2; D unresolved. Germline lookup yields CDR1 SGHRS and CDR2 YFSETQ. The CDR3 spans 15 residues. The V end was cut by 0 bases, the J end by 1 base, with 7 bases between. The CDR3 coding sequence is TGCGCCAGCAGCTTGGCCGCAGAGAACACCGGGGAGCTGTTTTTT. Translated, it gives CASSLAAENTGELFF.

The J gene is TRBJ1-5, the V gene TRBV5-6; unclear D gene. The CDR3 is made up of 16 amino acids. Deletions cut 2 bases from V and 0 bases from J, with 12 bases between. In germline, CDR1 is SGHDT, CDR2 YYEEEE. The CDR3: CASSLSYRVSNQPQHF. As DNA, the CDR3 is TGTGCCAGCAGCTTATCTTATCGGGTTAGCAATCAGCCCCAGCATTTT.

The chain carries TRBV12-3 or TRBV12-4 and TRBJ2-5; D gene unclear. Trimming pared 5 bases from V and 5 bases from J, leaving 12 bases between. The CDR3 covers 13 residues. The CDR3 DNA is TGTGCCAGCAGTGGTACGACGCGGGAGACCCAGTACTTC. Translated, it gives CASSGTTRETQYF.

The gene calls are TRBV28 and TRBJ1-2, with D unresolved. Germline loops: CDR1 MDHEN, CDR2 SYDVKM. Trimming removed 5 bases from V and 11 bases from J, with 18 bases in between. The CDR3 totals 13 residues. The CDR3 loop is CASSLTTDIRYTF. The CDR3 region has the DNA TGTGCCAGCAGTCTAACCACAGATATACGGTACACCTTC.